This T cell receptor (beta chain) was observed in a study of early T cells in non-severe SARS-CoV-2 infection (dated by TCRdb to about 2021). Turning to the overall study: Because TCR sequencing relied on bulk RNA taken from unsorted whole blood, pairing of alpha and beta chains was not possible.

A case-control design nested within a healthcare worker cohort in London, UK, was used, with weekly nasopharyngeal swab PCR tests and blood sampling performed. Between 23 and 31 March 2020, the week of the UK lockdown, healthcare workers were enrolled and then followed up weekly for as long as 16 weeks. On the study overall, not on this receptor specifically: VDJdb matching was skewed toward anti-spike CD8 responses and likely underestimated virus-specific expansions, missing private and CD4 specificities.

CDR1 and CDR2, looked up from the germline V gene (reference sequence), are MNHNY and SVGAGI. Trimming removed 0 bases from V and 3 bases from J; the gene matches leave 4 bases unexplained. Reading from cysteine to phenylalanine, the CDR3 counts 15 amino acids. Of the read, only the CDR3 DNA is kept; its 45 bases are in frame from base 1. This clonotype was counted a few times. The antigen it recognizes is unknown. Nothing much larger sits one base from this clone, and base qualities are not available. Library method: 5' RACE. Reads for this sample came from a NextSeq 500. The TCR library protocol attached unique molecular identifiers to individual cDNA molecules to correct for sequencing error and PCR bias. Sequencing covered both TCR alpha and beta chains, and within each sample the abundances of alpha and beta sequences were tightly co-correlated. The paper's processing steps were these. Decombinator V4 was used to annotate the V gene, J gene and CDR3 of the TCR sequences. TCRs were defined as expanded if a significant change between any two time points was detected under a Poisson model with p below 0.0001. TCR abundances were normalised to the total number of TCRs sequenced in each sample and reported as counts per million. TRAV1-2 paired with TRAJ12, TRAJ20 or TRAJ33 defined MAIT TCRs, while TRAV10 paired with TRAJ18 defined iNKT TCRs. VDJdb, accessed 1 November 2021, was searched for CMV, EBV and SARS-CoV-2 annotated TCRs, with TCRs annotated for multiple antigens excluded. The public reads were quality trimmed at Q25 with fastp and then assembled into clones with MiXCR by TCRdb, keeping productive beta chains. Entries that share a CDR3 protein sequence are merged under the most common genes and DNA. V and J calls and clone size were set by TCRdb, not the authors. Within this sample are tens of thousands of distinct CDR3 sequences, with roughly 5.3% of them counted one time only. The leading ten clones occupy roughly 7% of the sample.

The chain uses TRBV6-6 and TRBJ2-7; 8 middle bases align to TRBD2. The sequencing input was whole blood. This receptor was identified in an adult who was a healthcare worker with PCR-confirmed SARS-CoV-2 infection or an uninfected control (not recorded which). The sequenced DNA is TGTGCCAGCAGTTACTCGACTAGCGCCCTCTACGAGCAGTACTTC. Its coded protein is CASSYSTSALYEQYF.